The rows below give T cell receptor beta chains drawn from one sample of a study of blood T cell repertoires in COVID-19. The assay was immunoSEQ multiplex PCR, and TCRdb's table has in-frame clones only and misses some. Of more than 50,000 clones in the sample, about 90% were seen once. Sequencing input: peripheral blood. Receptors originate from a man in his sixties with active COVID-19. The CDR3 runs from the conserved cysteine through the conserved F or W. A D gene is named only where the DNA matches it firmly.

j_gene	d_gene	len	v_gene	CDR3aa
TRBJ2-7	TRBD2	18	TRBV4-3	CASSQGLGLAGAAYEQYF
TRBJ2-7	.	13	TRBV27	CASSEAPGYEQYF
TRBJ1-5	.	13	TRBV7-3	CASSRTREEPQHF
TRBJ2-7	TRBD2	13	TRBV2	CASSGSGSNEQYF
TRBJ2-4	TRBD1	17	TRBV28	CASSTGGQLLAKNIQYF
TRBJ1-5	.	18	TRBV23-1	CASSQSTGTGHSNQPQHF
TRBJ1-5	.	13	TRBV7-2	CASSLALYQPQHF
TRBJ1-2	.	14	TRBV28	CASSSKGRLYGYTF
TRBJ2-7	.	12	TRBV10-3	CATLDSAYEQYF
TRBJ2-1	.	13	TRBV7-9	CASSLDWAGEQFF
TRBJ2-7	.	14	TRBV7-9	CASSLRGIGNEQYF
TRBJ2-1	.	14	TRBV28	CASSLLLAVNEQFF
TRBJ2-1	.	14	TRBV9	CASSDGTPWNEQFF
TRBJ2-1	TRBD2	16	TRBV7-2	CASSLVAGGDYNEQFF
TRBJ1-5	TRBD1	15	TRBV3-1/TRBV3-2	CASSQGTVPNQPQHF
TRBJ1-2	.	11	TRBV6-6	CASRERSGYTF
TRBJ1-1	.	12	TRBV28	CASSPRPGRAFF
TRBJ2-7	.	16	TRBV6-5	CASSYSTIRSSYEQYF
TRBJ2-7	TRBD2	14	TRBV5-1	CASTTSGGVEQQYF
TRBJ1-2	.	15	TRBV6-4	CASSLEAQANYGYTF
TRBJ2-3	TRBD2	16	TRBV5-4	CASSSRLAGITDTQYF
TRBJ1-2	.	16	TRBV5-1	CASSPDPGGQPRGYTF
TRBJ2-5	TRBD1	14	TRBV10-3	CAISDVGQGETQYF
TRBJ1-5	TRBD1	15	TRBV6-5	CASRYTDRNDQPQHF
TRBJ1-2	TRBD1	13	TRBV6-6	CASSWGQGYGYTF
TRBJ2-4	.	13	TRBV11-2	CASSLEPENIQYF
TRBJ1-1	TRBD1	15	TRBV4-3	CASSQDPGQGPEAFF
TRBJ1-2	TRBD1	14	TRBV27	CASTTGGTGDGYTF
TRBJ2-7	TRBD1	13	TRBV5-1	CASSSRQGYEQYF
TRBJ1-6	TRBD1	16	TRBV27	CASRSARQGYNSPLHF
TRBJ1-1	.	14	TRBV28	CASSFNQGFTEAFF
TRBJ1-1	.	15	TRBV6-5	CASSPERGANTEAFF
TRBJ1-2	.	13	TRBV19	CASSIDPGDGYTF
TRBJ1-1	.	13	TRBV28	CASSSHSNTEAFF
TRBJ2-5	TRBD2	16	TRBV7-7	CASSPGLATFQETQYF
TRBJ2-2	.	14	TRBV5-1	CASRWGGNTGELFF
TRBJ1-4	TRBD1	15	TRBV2	CASSPQGLTNEKLFF
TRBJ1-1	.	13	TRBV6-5	CASLGHVNTEAFF
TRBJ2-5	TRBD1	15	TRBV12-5	CASANGTGEVETQYF
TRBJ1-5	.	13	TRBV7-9	CASSFIANQPQHF
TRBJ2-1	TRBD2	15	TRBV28	CASSLFGRAYNEQFF
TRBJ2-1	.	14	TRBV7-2	CASSPKRANNEQFF
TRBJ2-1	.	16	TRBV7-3	CASSPGAKSSYNEQFF
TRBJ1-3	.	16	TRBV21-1	CASSKRLGGAGNTIYF
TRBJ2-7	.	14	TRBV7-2	CASSVSGGGYEQYF
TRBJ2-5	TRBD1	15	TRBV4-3	CASSQAEGAGETQYF
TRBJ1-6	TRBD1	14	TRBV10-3	CAISEGTGESPLHF
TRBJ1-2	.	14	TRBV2	CASSEPATGNGHTF
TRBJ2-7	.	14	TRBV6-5	CASTPPGQGYEQYF
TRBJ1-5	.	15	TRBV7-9	CASSFQGGVDQPQHF
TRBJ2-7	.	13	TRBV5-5	CASSLAQHYEQYF
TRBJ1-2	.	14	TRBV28	CASSLNKANYGYTF
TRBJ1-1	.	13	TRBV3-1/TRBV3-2	CASSQLQGLKAFF